Sequencing of this T cell receptor (beta chain) was carried out in a study of OX40 agonist ivuxolimab in advanced cancers. Study-level background: Cohort: 80% to 85% men, mean age around 60, aged about 20 to 85.

Libraries were prepared by immunoSEQ multiplex PCR; TCRdb keeps only in-frame clonotypes and omits some of them. The sample holds about 77,000 clones, 90% to 95% seen once. Autoimmune disease history or systemic immunosuppression led to patients being barred. Germline CDR1 and CDR2: MNHEY and SVGAGI. With 0 bases removed from V and 16 bases from J, the gap between germline ends came to 16 bases. This CDR3 region has 14 residues. The specimen comprised CD4+ or CD8+ T cells sorted from blood, sampled in a trial of the OX40 agonist ivuxolimab. The chain has TRBV6-5 and TRBJ1-6; tentative D call: TRBD1 (6 bases). The receptor's source is an adult with an advanced solid tumor such as melanoma, head and neck, liver or kidney cancer. The CDR3 protein is CASSYSVSGTLLHF. In DNA form, the CDR3 reads TGTGCCAGCAGTTACTCGGTGTCTGGGACACTTCTCCACTTT.